This T cell receptor (beta chain) appears in the sequencing data of a study of response to subunit inactivated influenza vaccine. Germline V gives CDR1 DFQATT, CDR2 SNEGSKA (reference sequence). V lost 8 bases, J lost 5 bases, and 11 bases stayed unmatched. The CDR3 extends over 14 amino acids. General study points: A suggestion made by the authors is that each seasonal influenza vaccination recruits few new T cells.

On this clonotype: Its antigen is as yet unknown.

TCRdb redid the calling of the RT-PCR reads with MiXCR, one entry per CDR3 protein. The sample holds under 850,000 distinct CDR3 sequences, approximately 18% seen once. The receptor was derived from a man aged 50 or older who received an inactivated influenza vaccine. V usage is TRBV20-1 and J usage is TRBJ2-5; 10 nucleotides match TRBD2. Specimen: PBMCs from blood, collected roughly 5 days after vaccination. The CDR3 sequence: CSSKAGGPWETQYF. The CDR3 region has the DNA TGCAGTTCGAAAGCGGGAGGGCCCTGGGAGACCCAGTACTTC.